One sample yielded the 25 T cell receptor beta chains listed below, sequenced in a study of glioma-infiltrating T cells after dendritic cell vaccination. Time point specified: after dendritic cell vaccination, including at tumor progression/relapse. The table came from immunoSEQ multiplex PCR; TCRdb's copy has only in-frame clones and leaves some out. The sample carries tens of thousands of clones, 85% recorded once. The sample was blood, taken after dendritic cell vaccination. These receptors were obtained from a human donor with glioblastoma.

J is TRBJ1-3 and V is TRBV6-6, with D possibly matching TRBD1 (5 bases). Germline lookup yields CDR1 MNHNY and CDR2 SVGAGI (reference sequence). The CDR3 has 14 amino acids. Trimming took 6 bases from V and 2 from J, leaving 11 bases between them. The CDR3 nucleotides read TGTGCCAGCAGGCCCAGGGATGCTGGAAACACCATATATTTT. This encodes CASRPRDAGNTIYF.

V gene TRBV7-2 combines with J gene TRBJ2-7; TRBD2 matches 7 bases. The CDR3 length is 18 residues. The germline V gene encodes CDR1 SGHTA and CDR2 FQGNSA. J gave up 0 bases and V 4 bases, and 15 bases lay outside the gene matches. CDR3 DNA: TGTGCCAGCAGCTCAAGGATATCGGGGGGTATCGGCTCCTACGAGCAGTACTTC. Translating it yields CASSSRISGGIGSYEQYF.

This chain uses TRBV2 with TRBJ1-1; D unclear. The CDR3 consists of 13 residues. CDR1 and CDR2 from the germline V gene are SNHLY and FYNNEI. Trimming took 5 bases from V and 4 from J, leaving 11 bases between them. The CDR3 here is CASSQVEGTEAFF. The CDR3 DNA sequence: TGTGCCAGCAGTCAGGTAGAGGGCACTGAAGCTTTCTTT.

The chain employs TRBV6-6 and TRBJ1-1; D is possibly TRBD1 (6 bases). Germline V CDR1 and CDR2: MNHNY, SVGAGI (reference sequence). The CDR3 spans 13 residues. V was pared by 9 bases and J by 7 bases, with 18 bases between. The CDR3 is CASCRQERIEAFF. The DNA of the CDR3 is TGTGCCAGTTGCAGACAGGAGCGGATTGAAGCTTTCTTT.

A word on this clone: Sequence at one end of the junction differs from germline and may be a read error. This sequence joins TRBV7-2 and TRBJ2-2; 8 bases align to TRBD1. This CDR3 is built from 14 residues. CDR1 is SGHTA and CDR2 is FQGNSA in the germline V gene. CDR3 loop: CASSRTGKAGELSF. The CDR3 region has the DNA TGTGCCAGCAGCCGGACAGGGAAAGCCGGGGAGCTGTCTTTT. Looking up the rest from reference TRBV7-2 and TRBJ2-2 gives the full variable domain: GAGVSQSPSNKVTEKGKDVELRCDPISGHTALYWYRQSLGQGLEFLIYFQGNSAPDKSGLPSDRFSAERTGGSVSTLTIQRTQQEDSAVYLCASSRTGKAGELSFGEGSRLTVL.

V is TRBV2 and J is TRBJ2-7; 8 bases are shared with TRBD1. The CDR3 is 12 residues long. The V gene's germline CDR1 is SNHLY and CDR2 FYNNEI. Trimming removed 11 bases from V and 0 bases from J; junction bases left unmatched: 3. The CDR3 DNA follows: TGTGCCGGGACAGGTTCCTCCTACGAGCAGTACTTC. Amino acid sequence: CAGTGSSYEQYF.

This chain links TRBV7-9 with TRBJ2-7; 11 bases line up with TRBD1. V lost 3 bases, J lost 5 bases, and 3 bases stayed unmatched. The CDR3 contains 14 residues. Looked up from germline, CDR1 is SEHNR and CDR2 is FQNEAQ (reference sequence). In nucleotides, the CDR3 is TGTGCCAGCAGCTTCCGGGACAGGGGGAACGAGCAGTACTTC. This gives the protein CASSFRDRGNEQYF.

The chain couples TRBV7-2 to TRBJ2-5, with D perhaps TRBD2 (5 bases). CDR1 and CDR2 from the germline V gene are SGHTA and FQGNSA. The V end was cut by 3 bases, the J end by 0 bases, with 17 bases between. The CDR3 is 17 amino acids. The CDR3: CASSLSGWYVDQETQYF. The CDR3 region has the DNA TGTGCCAGCAGCTTGTCGGGGTGGTATGTGGACCAAGAGACCCAGTACTTC. Combining the CDR3 with reference TRBV7-2 and TRBJ2-5 gives the whole variable domain GAGVSQSPSNKVTEKGKDVELRCDPISGHTALYWYRQSLGQGLEFLIYFQGNSAPDKSGLPSDRFSAERTGGSVSTLTIQRTQQEDSAVYLCASSLSGWYVDQETQYFGPGTRLLVL.

CDR3: CASSLAGVSQDYEQYF. DNA for the CDR3: TGCGCCAGCAGCTTGGCCGGGGTTAGTCAAGACTACGAGCAGTACTTC. The chain carries TRBV5-1 and TRBJ2-5, with D perhaps TRBD2 (5 bases). The J call is in doubt because the DNA end fits TRBJ2-7 better. Looked up from germline, CDR1 is SGHRS and CDR2 is YFSETQ. CDR3 length: 16 residues.

V usage is TRBV4-2 and J usage is TRBJ1-5; 10 nucleotides align to TRBD1. This CDR3 region has 17 residues. V lost 3 bases and J lost 2; bases outside the gene matches: 7. Germline V lookup: CDR1 LGHNA, CDR2 YNFKEQ. The CDR3, as DNA: TGTGCCAGCAGCCAGGTCTCCGGGACAGGGGGCAATCAGCCCCAGCATTTT. This codes for CASSQVSGTGGNQPQHF.

The rearrangement links TRBV7-9 to TRBJ2-2; 10 nucleotides agree with TRBD1. CDR3 size: 16 residues. V lost 5 bases, J lost 4 bases, and 7 bases stayed unmatched. Germline CDR1 SEHNR, CDR2 FQNEAQ (reference sequence). The CDR3: CASSPRQGASTGELFF. The CDR3 region has the DNA TGTGCCAGCAGCCCGCGACAGGGGGCTAGCACCGGGGAGCTGTTTTTT.

The V and J genes are TRBV5-6 and TRBJ1-4; TRBD1 might be the D (6 bases). Germline assignment: CDR1 SGHDT and CDR2 YYEEEE. The CDR3 covers 15 residues. Between the trimmed V and J ends, which lost 5 bases and 2 bases, there was a span of 13 bases. The CDR3 here is CASSPTGGTNEKLFF. CDR3 nucleotide sequence: TGTGCCAGCAGTCCTACGGGGGGCACTAATGAAAAACTGTTTTTT.

V and J are TRBV9 and TRBJ1-2; TRBD1 agrees at 12 bases. The CDR3 has 15 amino acids. The V gene end was trimmed by 0 bases and the J gene end by 7 bases; junction bases not matched to a gene: 4. Germline V CDR1 and CDR2: SGDLS, YYNGEE. The DNA of the CDR3 is TGTGCCAGCAGCGTAGGAGGGACAGGGGGCCGTGGCTACACCTTC. Its translation: CASSVGGTGGRGYTF.

The chain is built from TRBV27 and TRBJ2-7, with 8 bases lining up with TRBD2. Germline values: CDR1 MNHEY, CDR2 SMNVEV (reference sequence). This CDR3 contains 13 residues. With 3 bases clipped from V and 3 bases from J, the junction kept 1 base outside the gene matches. The DNA for the CDR3 is TGTGCCAGCAGTTTCGGGGGGGGCTACGAGCAGTACTTC. Protein product: CASSFGGGYEQYF.

V is TRBV6-5 and J is TRBJ2-7; 9 bases agree with TRBD2. CDR1 is MNHEY, CDR2 SVGAGI, per germline. Losses at the gene ends were 7 bases for V and 7 bases for J; bases not matched to a gene: 14. This CDR3 comprises 15 residues. Here the CDR3 DNA reads TGTGCCAGCAAACTTTCGGGCGGGAGGGTTTTGGAGCAGTACTTC. Amino acids: CASKLSGGRVLEQYF.

The CDR3 region is CASSLGGVRTEAFF. In DNA form, the CDR3 reads TGTGCCAGCAGCTTAGGGGGCGTACGCACTGAAGCTTTCTTT. V is TRBV5-4 and J is TRBJ1-1, with 7 bases fitting TRBD1. The CDR3 is 14 residues long. From germline, CDR1 is SGHNT and CDR2 YYREEE (reference sequence). V trimming: 2 bases; J trimming: 4 bases; junction bases outside the gene matches: 5.

The rearrangement links TRBV2 to TRBJ1-2; 7 bases line up with TRBD1. Germline CDR1 is SNHLY and CDR2 is FYNNEI. The CDR3 loop spans 15 amino acids. J lost 1 base, V lost 6 bases, and 8 bases had no gene match. The CDR3 sequence is CASRSRDSFNYGYTF. The DNA for the CDR3 is TGTGCCAGCAGGTCCCGGGACAGCTTTAACTATGGCTACACCTTC.

This clone turned up a few times. The chain links TRBV7-6 to TRBJ2-5; TRBD2 aligns across 7 bases. Germline V gene sequence: CDR1 SGHVS, CDR2 FNYEAQ. The CDR3 is 15 residues long. The V segment lost 5 bases and the J segment 2 bases; nucleotides outside the gene matches: 8. Here the CDR3 reads CASSRRGGPQETQYF. In nucleotides, the CDR3 is TGTGCCAGCAGCCGTCGGGGAGGGCCTCAAGAGACCCAGTACTTC.

In this sample, this clone turned up once. The CDR3 bases are TGTGCCAGCAGCTTAACACCGGGACTCAGTTCTCTTAATGAGCAGTTCTTC. Translated, it gives CASSLTPGLSSLNEQFF. The V and J genes are TRBV7-3 and TRBJ2-1; D is possibly TRBD2 (6 bases). The CDR3 consists of 17 residues. The ends were cut back, 0 bases at V and 7 bases at J, with 19 bases in the middle. The germline V gene has CDR1 SGHTA and CDR2 FQGTGA.

The rearrangement uses TRBV27 and TRBJ2-6; possibly TRBD2 for D (5 bases). Deletions cut 5 bases from V and 2 bases from J, with 13 bases between. The CDR3 extends over 16 amino acids. Germline CDR1 reads MNHEY; CDR2 reads SMNVEV (reference sequence). CDR3 sequence: CASSPALAAGANVLTF. The DNA of the CDR3 is TGTGCCAGCAGTCCAGCTCTAGCTGCTGGGGCCAACGTCCTGACTTTC.

The chain couples TRBV5-4 to TRBJ2-1, with 10 bases aligning to TRBD2. CDR3 size: 13 residues. The V and J ends lost 0 bases and 10 bases, in that order; junction bases with no gene match: 1. Germline V gene lookup returns CDR1 SGHNT and CDR2 YYREEE (reference sequence). The CDR3 sequence is CASSLVSGREQFF. The DNA for the CDR3 is TGTGCCAGCAGCTTGGTTAGCGGGAGGGAGCAGTTCTTC.

The J gene is TRBJ2-3, the V gene TRBV11-3; 7 nucleotides match TRBD2. The V segment lost 1 base and the J segment 0 bases; nucleotides outside the gene matches: 4. The CDR3 sequence is 16 residues long. Germline assignment: CDR1 SGHNT and CDR2 YENEEA. CDR3 bases: TGTGCCAGCAGCTTAGGCTCGCGGGGGAGCACAGATACGCAGTATTTT. Residues: CASSLGSRGSTDTQYF.

As DNA, the CDR3 is TGTGCCAGCAGCTCGGGACAGGGGTACACCGGGGAGCTGTTTTTT. This gives the protein CASSSGQGYTGELFF. The chain joins TRBV7-9 to TRBJ2-2; 10 positions match TRBD1. Losses at the gene ends were 4 bases for V and 3 bases for J; bases not matched to a gene: 2. CDR1 is SEHNR and CDR2 is FQNEAQ in the germline V gene (reference sequence). CDR3 length equals 15 residues.

In this sample, this clone turned up once. The chain couples TRBV4-3 to TRBJ1-2; D gene ambiguous. V was trimmed by 0 bases and J by 5 bases, leaving 13 bases between them. The CDR3 extends over 15 amino acids. Germline assignment: CDR1 LGHNA and CDR2 YSLEER. CDR3 in DNA: TGCGCCAGCAGCCAAGAAAGGGCGGGTTATTATGGCTACACCTTC. Its translation is CASSQERAGYYGYTF.

The chain combines TRBV7-2 with TRBJ2-7; TRBD1 matches 7 bases. Losses at the gene ends were 7 bases for V and 0 bases for J; bases not matched to a gene: 12. Germline-derived CDR1 and CDR2 are SGHTA and FQGNSA. The CDR3 contains 16 residues. CDR3 nucleotide sequence: TGTGCCAGCACCAGCTTCCCGACAGGGCCCTCCTACGAGCAGTACTTC. Amino acid sequence: CASTSFPTGPSYEQYF.